The clone carrying this TCR beta chain was seen ten or more times. In the source study's methods: Quantification of nucleated cells was approximated via reference gene primer amplification. The assay was immunoSEQ multiplex PCR, and TCRdb's table has in-frame clones only and misses some. V and J calls and clone size are given by that table; D and trimming were obtained from the DNA. The data contain around 400,000 clones, more than 70% of them seen just once; the ten biggest clones take up under 3%. The entry originates in a study of blood T cell repertoires in COVID-19. Study summary: The study drew acute and convalescent COVID-19 samples from the United States, Italy and Spain.

Followed longitudinally, the Seattle patients had been enrolled during active infection. CDR3 length: 14 amino acids. CDR1 and CDR2 (germline): SGDLS, YYNGEE. V lost 1 base and J 2 bases, leaving 6 bases between the germline ends. The chain links TRBV9 to TRBJ2-2; D is possibly TRBD2 (5 bases). Sequenced: peripheral blood. The sequence came from a woman between 55 and 75 years old with COVID-19, enrolled during active disease. The CDR3 coding sequence is TGTGCCAGCAGCGTAAGGACTAACACCGGGGAGCTGTTTTTT. It specifies CASSVRTNTGELFF.